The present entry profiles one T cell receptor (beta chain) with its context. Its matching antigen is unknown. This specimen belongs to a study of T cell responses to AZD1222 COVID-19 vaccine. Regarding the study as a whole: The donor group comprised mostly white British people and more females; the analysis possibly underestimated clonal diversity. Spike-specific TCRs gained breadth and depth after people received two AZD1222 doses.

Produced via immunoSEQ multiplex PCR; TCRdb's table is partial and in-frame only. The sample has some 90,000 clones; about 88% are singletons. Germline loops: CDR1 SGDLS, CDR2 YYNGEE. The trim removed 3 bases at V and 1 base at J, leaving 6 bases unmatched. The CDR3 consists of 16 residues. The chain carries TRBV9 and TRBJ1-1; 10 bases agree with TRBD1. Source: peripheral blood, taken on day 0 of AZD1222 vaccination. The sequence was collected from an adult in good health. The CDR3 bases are TGTGCCAGCAGCGAAAGGACAGGGGGAAGGAACACTGAAGCTTTCTTT. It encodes CASSERTGGRNTEAFF.